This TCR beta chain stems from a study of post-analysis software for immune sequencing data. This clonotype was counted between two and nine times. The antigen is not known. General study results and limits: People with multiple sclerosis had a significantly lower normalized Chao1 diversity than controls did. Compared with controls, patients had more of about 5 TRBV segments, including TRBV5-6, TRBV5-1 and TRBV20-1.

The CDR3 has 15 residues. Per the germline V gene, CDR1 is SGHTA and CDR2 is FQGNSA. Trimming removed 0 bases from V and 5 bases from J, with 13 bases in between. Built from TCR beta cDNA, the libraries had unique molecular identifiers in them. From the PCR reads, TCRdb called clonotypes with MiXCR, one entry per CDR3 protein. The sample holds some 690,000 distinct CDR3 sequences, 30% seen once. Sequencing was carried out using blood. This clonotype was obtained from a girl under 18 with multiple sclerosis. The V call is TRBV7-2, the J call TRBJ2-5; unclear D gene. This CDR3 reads CASSLANGILETQYF. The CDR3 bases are TGTGCCAGCAGCTTAGCGAATGGTATTTTGGAGACCCAGTACTTC.